Here is one T cell receptor (beta chain) with its context. It has no known antigen specificity. No base-level quality is on record; no much larger clone is a single base apart. These data belong to a study of long-term antiretroviral therapy in people with HIV (dated by TCRdb to between 2020 and 2023). Regarding the complete study: Collection of the earliest samples took place about a decade ahead of the 2015 WHO recommendation for immediate ART, at a time when ART was typically delayed until CD4 counts fell. This retrospective serial study examined whether starting ART and sustained HIV suppression were associated with changes in the composition and diversity of the TRB repertoire in peripheral blood. A total of roughly 200 cryopreserved PBMC samples came from 30 adults with confirmed HIV infection and were collected serially over a mean of about six years (range 1-12). Of the approximately 32 participants with HIV, 10 to 11 were female. No cross-contamination during QIAcube processing was seen in test extractions of a monoclonal T-cell line run alongside 33 polyclonal samples.

Inclusion was restricted to participants for whom at least one PBMC sample before ART initiation and at least two post-ART samples were available. Treatment was received in the United States of America by all participants with HIV. Cryopreserved samples of about 0.95-11 million PBMC were thawed and washed before DNA extraction. At the time of the earliest PBMC sample, participants with HIV were aged between about 20 and 55 years. PBMC samples from each participant spanned 1-4 timepoints before ART initiation and 2-8 timepoints after ART initiation, with a median of 7 samples. For every participant, serial HIV viral load, CD4+ T-cell count, ART history and demographic data were obtained. Genomic DNA was extracted from unsorted PBMC with a Qiagen kit on a QIAcube, processed in batches of 12 samples. What the study reported, not specific to this receptor: Because pre-ART samples had limited cell numbers, unsorted PBMC were profiled rather than sorted CD4+ and CD8+ T cells. Starting ART was linked to a significant rise in TRB diversity, yet even after long-term ART the diversity remained significantly lower than in transplant donor controls. No data were available on ART adherence, viral resistance or therapy changes, limiting inferences about post-ART repertoire changes. The samples span the years 2004 to 2017, and the ART regimens used at that time may not be as effective as current regimens. At every time point, the repertoire was dominated by expanded TRB clones first identified before ART initiation, although this dominance fluctuated and, in many PLHIV, declined after ART. CDR3 length ranges in HIV repertoires were narrower than in controls, and network structure suggested an antigen-experienced repertoire with only a slight naive shift after ART. Owing to limited PBMC availability, only the TCR beta chain was sequenced, without alpha chain pairing.

CDR1 and CDR2 (SGHVS, FQNEAQ) derive from the germline V gene. The germline ends are 18 bases apart after V is trimmed by 5 bases and J by 2 bases. The CDR3, cysteine through phenylalanine, is 16 amino acids long. The sequence is cut down to CDR3 DNA, 48 bases in frame from base 1. The immunoSEQ hsTCRB v3.0 assay was used at survey level resolution for TRB variable region sequencing. TRB sequencing targeted a depth of about 35,000-55,000 T-cell genomes per sample. Pooled TRB libraries were sequenced on an Illumina MiSeq with a v3 150-cycle kit. Per the authors' processing: Analysis of repertoires was carried out in R inside a reproducible Nextflow workflow spanning QC, data transformation and analysis. LymphoSeq2, an R package for exploring AIRR-Seq data, was used to implement custom analyses. Several samples that yielded fewer than 5000 total TRB sequences were excluded, so that approximately 170 HIV repertoires were analyzed. Of the 188 retained HIV repertoires, about 61 were collected before and 129 after ART initiation. Repertoires were downsampled to 5000 TRB nucleotide sequences, with summary statistics averaged over 100 downsampling iterations. Only TRB sequences with CDR3 regions of at least seven amino acids were retained for analysis. Diversity was assessed using a clonality score derived from Shannon entropy and using the Gini coefficient. In the repertoire networks, any two of the top 5000 CDR3 amino acid sequences were linked whenever the two sequences differed by an edit distance of one. GLIPH2 predicted antigen specificity groups and MHC restriction for TRB CDR3 amino acid sequences. To flag known associations with CMV, EBV, HIV or tissue antigens, CDR3 amino acid sequences were compared against VDJdb and McPAS-TCR. Pre-ART, post-ART and control groups were compared with Wilcoxon signed-rank tests and Holm-Bonferroni correction. TCRdb retrieved this table from immuneACCESS and kept in-frame rearrangements only. Not all clones are present; in checked studies, unresolved V genes account for under half, and no reason is known for the remainder. The V and J calls and clone size come from that table; D and trimming were worked out from the DNA. Recorded for this sample are tens of thousands of clones; around 86% of them occurred a single time. The ten biggest clones cover roughly 4.9% of the sample.

Recombination linked TRBV7-8 to TRBJ2-5, and possibly TRBD2, on 6 matching bases. The sequences come from unsorted PBMCs, collected 1.5 years after starting antiretroviral therapy. This TCR came from a man between 18 and 35 years old with HIV. The CDR3 protein is CASSPRPASEQETQYF. The nucleotide sequence reads TGTGCCAGCAGCCCCAGGCCGGCTAGCGAACAAGAGACCCAGTACTTC.